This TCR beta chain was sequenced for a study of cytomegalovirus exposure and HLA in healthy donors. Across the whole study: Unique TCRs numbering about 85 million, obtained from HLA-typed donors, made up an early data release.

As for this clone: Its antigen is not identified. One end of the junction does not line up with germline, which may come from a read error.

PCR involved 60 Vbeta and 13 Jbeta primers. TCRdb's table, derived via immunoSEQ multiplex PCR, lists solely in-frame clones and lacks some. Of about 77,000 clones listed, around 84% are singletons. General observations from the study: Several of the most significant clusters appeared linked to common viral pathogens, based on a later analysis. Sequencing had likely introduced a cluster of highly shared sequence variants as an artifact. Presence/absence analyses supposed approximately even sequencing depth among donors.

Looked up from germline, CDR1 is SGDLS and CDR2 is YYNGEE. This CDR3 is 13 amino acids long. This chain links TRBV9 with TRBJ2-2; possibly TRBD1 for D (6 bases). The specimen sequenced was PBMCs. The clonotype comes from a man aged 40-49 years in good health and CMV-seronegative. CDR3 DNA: TGTGCCAGCAGCGTAGCGGGACCAGGGGAGCTATTTTTT. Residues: CASSVAGPGELFF.